This T cell receptor beta chain came from a study of blood T cell repertoires in COVID-19. Study-level information: In each case, the material was cDNA or gDNA derived from T cells, B-cell-depleted T cells, or PBMCs.

The J segment lost 5 bases and the V segment lost 1 base, leaving 4 bases of the junction unmatched. The germline V gene encodes CDR1 SGHVS and CDR2 FNYEAQ. CDR3 length equals 17 residues. Source study methods: Estimation of nucleated cell counts was performed using reference gene primer amplification. Generated by immunoSEQ multiplex PCR, the TCRdb table keeps only in-frame clones and is missing some. V and J calls and clone size come straight from that table; D and trimming were deduced from the DNA. Here the sample spans about 250,000 clones, around 90% being singletons. Sequenced material: peripheral blood. This receptor was identified in a man between 18 and 35 years old with active or convalescent COVID-19. The rearrangement links TRBV7-6 to TRBJ2-2; 13 positions agree with TRBD2. The CDR3 sequence: CASSLGGTSGMTGELFF. CDR3 nucleotide sequence: TGTGCCAGCAGCTTAGGGGGGACTAGCGGGATGACCGGGGAGCTGTTTTTT. The variable domain in full, with the rest retrieved from reference TRBV7-6 and TRBJ2-2, is GAGVSQSPRYKVTKRGQDVALRCDPISGHVSLYWYRQALGQGPEFLTYFNYEAQQDKSGLPNDRFSAERPEGSISTLTIQRTEQRDSAMYRCASSLGGTSGMTGELFFGEGSRLTVL.